These 3 T cell receptor beta chains originate from one sample sequenced in a study of CD8 T cells in Susac syndrome. Reverse transcription of about 0.5 to 1 ug RNA was performed with random hexamers. TCRdb redid the calling of the immunoSEQ multiplex PCR reads with MiXCR, one entry per CDR3 protein. The sample shows 150,000 or so distinct CDR3 sequences, over 90% of them seen only once. The sample consisted of CD4+ T cells from PBMCs. The receptors were sampled from a human donor with Susac syndrome.

The rearrangement joins TRBV29-1 to TRBJ2-3; possible D gene TRBD1, 5 bases. Germline V gene lookup returns CDR1 SQVTM and CDR2 ANQGSEA. V lost 1 base to trimming and J lost 0 bases, with 11 bases between them. This CDR3 contains 15 residues. The CDR3 DNA reads TGCAGCGTTGAAGTGCGGACATATAGCACAGATACGCAGTATTTT. It yields the protein CSVEVRTYSTDTQYF.

The chain carries TRBV7-9 and TRBJ2-7; TRBD1 agrees at 7 bases. CDR3 length: 15 residues. The junction had 8 bases not matched to a gene; V was cut back by 4 bases and J by 2 bases. Looked up from germline, CDR1 is SEHNR and CDR2 is FQNEAQ (reference sequence). The CDR3 DNA is TGTGCCAGCAGCTCCCGACAGGGTCGGGCCTACGAGCAGTACTTC. Its protein is CASSSRQGRAYEQYF.

The rearrangement joins TRBV21-1 to TRBJ1-2. TRBV21-1 is given as a pseudogene. CDR3 length: 16 residues. CDR3 coding DNA: TGTGCCAGCAGCAAAGCGCTTCGGGCTAAGATCTATGGCTACACCTTC. Translated, it gives CASSKALRAKIYGYTF.